Described below is a single T cell receptor beta chain sequence and its context. This entry is derived from a study of blood T cell repertoires in COVID-19. Across the study: The United States, Italy and Spain were the sources of the acute and convalescent COVID-19 samples. PBMCs, B-cell-depleted T cells, or T cells were the source of the cDNA or gDNA that made up the material.

As handled by the study authors: Amplification of reference gene primers provided the estimated nucleated cell counts. Profiled with immunoSEQ multiplex PCR; TCRdb holds only in-frame clones, not every one. The V and J calls and clone size were taken over from that table, and D and trimming were inferred from the DNA. The sample has fewer than 150,000 clones; approximately 90% are singletons. Germline CDR1 SGDLS, CDR2 YYNGEE. CDR3 size: 15 residues. Unmatched junction bases numbered 6, after V lost 4 bases and J lost 1 base. Sequencing was carried out using peripheral blood. This sequence joins TRBV9 and TRBJ1-1; 8 nucleotides match TRBD1. This receptor was identified in an elderly woman with acute or convalescent COVID-19. CDR3 sequence: CASSTRQGWNTEAFF. In DNA, the CDR3 is TGTGCCAGCAGCACCCGACAGGGGTGGAACACTGAAGCTTTCTTT. Full variable domain (rest looked up from reference TRBV9 and TRBJ1-1): DSGVTQTPKHLITATGQRVTLRCSPRSGDLSVYWYQQSLDQGLQFLIQYYNGEERAKGNILERFSAQQFPDLHSELNLSSLELGDSALYFCASSTRQGWNTEAFFGQGTRLTVV.